Described below is a single TCR beta chain sequence and its context. The data are from a study of OX40 agonist ivuxolimab in advanced cancers. Study overall: Dose-escalation patients suffered from hepatocellular carcinoma, melanoma, renal cell or head and neck cancer.

From germline, CDR1 is MNHEY and CDR2 SVGAGI. The CDR3 spans 11 residues. Trimming took 5 bases from V and 7 from J, leaving 8 bases between them. The repertoire was sequenced with immunoSEQ multiplex PCR; TCRdb's copy has only in-frame clones and lacks some. The profile shows 52,000 or so clones, 83% of them singletons. The TCR sequence derives from an adult with an advanced solid tumor such as melanoma, head and neck, liver or kidney cancer. The chain uses TRBV6-5 and TRBJ1-2; D unclear. The sample in question was CD4+ or CD8+ T cells sorted from blood, obtained in a trial of the OX40 agonist ivuxolimab. The CDR3 loop reads CASSPEGGYTF. DNA for the CDR3: TGTGCCAGCAGTCCCGAGGGTGGCTACACCTTC.